The clone carrying this T cell receptor (beta chain) showed up just a few times. Those enrolled in Seattle joined during active infection and were followed longitudinally afterward. In the study's own analysis: For nucleated cells, counts were estimated from reference gene primer amplification. The repertoire was sequenced with immunoSEQ multiplex PCR; TCRdb's copy has only in-frame clones and lacks some. D and trimming come from the DNA, and the V and J calls and clone size come from that table. The sample shows about 130,000 clones, approximately 86% of them seen only once. This specimen belongs to a study of blood T cell repertoires in COVID-19. Study as a whole: The cDNA or gDNA used as material had been derived from T cells, B-cell-depleted T cells, or PBMCs.

Germline loops: CDR1 MNHEY, CDR2 SVGAGI. The J segment lost 7 bases and the V segment lost 9 bases, leaving 14 bases of the junction unmatched. This CDR3 is 15 amino acids long. The receptor's source is a woman in her 70s with COVID-19, enrolled during active disease. The chain links TRBV6-5 to TRBJ1-2, with 10 bases fitting TRBD1. The sequencing input was peripheral blood. CDR3 nucleotides: TGTGCCAGTCTAAACCCGACAGGGGGCGTGGTTGGCTACACCTTC. Its protein product is CASLNPTGGVVGYTF.